These T cell receptor beta chains were read from a single sample in a study of blood T cell repertoires in COVID-19. Assay: immunoSEQ multiplex PCR; the TCRdb copy retains only in-frame clones and omits some. Seen here are about 74,000 clones, approximately 90% observed once, and the top ten hold approximately 6.7%. Sequencing was carried out using peripheral blood. The source is a woman over 75 with acute or convalescent COVID-19. Each CDR3 is given with its conserved first and last residue. D genes are given only for firm matches. The listing skips clone size in some rows; elsewhere it reads once, few, many or a size class.

v_gene	j_gene	d_gene	abundance	CDR3nt	CDR3aa
TRBV19	TRBJ1-5	NA	NA	TGTGCCAGTAGTCCCCCCTTGACAGATACAAGCAATCAGCCCCAGCATTTT	CASSPPLTDTSNQPQHF
TRBV6-6	TRBJ2-7	NA	NA	TGTGCCAGCAGCCTAGACAGAGCCTCCTACGAGCAGTACTTC	CASSLDRASYEQYF
TRBV11-3	TRBJ2-1	TRBD2	few	TGTGCCAGCAGCGCCTCGACTAGCGGGTATGAGCAGTTCTTC	CASSASTSGYEQFF
TRBV6-5	TRBJ1-1	TRBD1	NA	TGTGCCAGCAATCTACAGGGGGGCACTGAAGCTTTCTTT	CASNLQGGTEAFF
TRBV12-3/TRBV12-4	TRBJ1-1	NA	NA	TGTGCCAGCAGCTCCCTGGCAGAAACTGAAGCTTTCTTT	CASSSLAETEAFF
TRBV3-1/TRBV3-2	TRBJ1-4	NA	NA	TGTGCCAGCAGCCCACAGGCGTTTAATGAAAAACTGTTTTTT	CASSPQAFNEKLFF
TRBV11-3	TRBJ1-1	TRBD1	once	TGTGCCAGCAGCTTAGGACAGGGGAGCACTGAAGCTTTCTTT	CASSLGQGSTEAFF
TRBV2	TRBJ1-2	NA	few	TGTGCCAGCACAACGGGGTCGGGTGGCTACACCTTC	CASTTGSGGYTF
TRBV20-1	TRBJ2-1	TRBD2	once	TGCAGTGCTAGTGAGTGGGGAGGGTCCTCCTACAATGAGCAGTTCTTC	CSASEWGGSSYNEQFF
TRBV7-2	TRBJ2-1	NA	once	TGTGCCAGCAGCCCCCCACTCTCCTACAATGAGCAGTTCTTC	CASSPPLSYNEQFF
TRBV7-8	TRBJ1-5	NA	NA	TGTGCCAGCAGCTTAACCGCTAATAGCAATCAGCCCCAGCATTTT	CASSLTANSNQPQHF
TRBV11-3	TRBJ2-6	NA	NA	TGTGCCAGCAGCCAACGGCAGGGCTTAGGGGGGGCCAACGTCCTGACTTTC	CASSQRQGLGGANVLTF
TRBV7-8	TRBJ2-1	TRBD2	NA	TGTGCCAGCAGCCCCTGGCGGGCGGGAGTCATTGAGCAGTTCTTC	CASSPWRAGVIEQFF
TRBV3-1/TRBV3-2	TRBJ2-2	NA	NA	TGTGCCAGCAGCCTAAAAATCAGGGGGAGGACGAACACCGGGGAGCTGTTTTTT	CASSLKIRGRTNTGELFF
TRBV11-1	TRBJ1-2	NA	NA	TGTGCCAGCAGCTCTACAGTGTATGGCTACACCTTC	CASSSTVYGYTF
TRBV6-2/TRBV6-3	TRBJ2-2	NA	NA	TGTGCCAGCAGTTACGTCTGGCGGAAGGAGCTGTTTTTT	CASSYVWRKELFF
TRBV6-6	TRBJ1-5	NA	NA	TGTGCCAGCTCTGACAAGTCTAGCAATCAGCCCCAGCATTTT	CASSDKSSNQPQHF
TRBV3-1/TRBV3-2	TRBJ1-2	TRBD1	NA	TGTGCCAGCAGCCAAATCCCCGGGACAGGGGGAGGCTACACCTTC	CASSQIPGTGGGYTF
TRBV7-2	TRBJ1-3	TRBD1	NA	TGTGCCAGCAGCACCCATGCCGGGACAGTCGGAAACACCATATATTTT	CASSTHAGTVGNTIYF
TRBV5-4	TRBJ2-1	NA	NA	TGTGCCAGCAGCTTGCTAGCGCGGTCGAGCTCCTACAATGAGCAGTTCTTC	CASSLLARSSSYNEQFF
TRBV27	TRBJ2-2	NA	NA	TGTGCCAGCAGTTCCGTTCTAGGGGTTTACACCGGGGAGCTGTTTTTT	CASSSVLGVYTGELFF
TRBV19	TRBJ2-2	NA	NA	TGTGCCAGTAGCCGACAGGCAGCGAACACCGGGGAGCTGTTTTTT	CASSRQAANTGELFF
TRBV4-1	TRBJ1-1	NA	few	TGCGCCAGCAGCTACGATACTCAGGCCAGAGAGAACACTGAAGCTTTCTTT	CASSYDTQARENTEAFF
TRBV30	TRBJ2-3	TRBD2	NA	TGTGCCTGGAGTGTCTCCCGCCTGGGACTAGGTGGCACAGATACGCAGTATTTT	CAWSVSRLGLGGTDTQYF
TRBV19	TRBJ2-3	NA	NA	TGTGCCAGTAGTACGGTACAGGGTGGAACAGATACGCAGTATTTT	CASSTVQGGTDTQYF
TRBV4-2	TRBJ2-5	TRBD2	few	TGTGCCAGCAGCCAAGTGCGGGAGGGCAGGGAGACCCAGTACTTC	CASSQVREGRETQYF
TRBV2	TRBJ2-1	TRBD2	NA	TGTGCCAGCCAGACTAGCGGGAGGGCCGCAAATGAGCAGTTCTTC	CASQTSGRAANEQFF
TRBV30	TRBJ1-1	NA	NA	TGTGCCTGGAGTGTACGGGCAGGGGCACTGGCCACTGAAGCTTTCTTT	CAWSVRAGALATEAFF
TRBV5-1	TRBJ2-1	NA	NA	TGCGCCAGCAGCTCCTCCTCTCGTACCAGCACTAATAGGATGGGGCAGTTCTTC	CASSSSSRTSTNRMGQFF